A single sample is the source of the 28 T cell receptor beta chains below, sequenced in a study of T cell responses to AZD1222 COVID-19 vaccine (dated by TCRdb to the early 2020s). Library creation used the immunoSEQ multiplex PCR assay. TCRdb obtained this table from immuneACCESS and retained in-frame rearrangements with V and J assigned. These tables miss some clones; where compared with another copy, unresolved V genes account for less than half of the shortfall, and the remainder is unexplained. The sample table contains 150,000 to 200,000 clones; only one count was recorded for around 91% of them. Around 6.3% of the sample goes to the ten largest clones. Taken with the paper, the label for time point translates to: about 28 days (+/-7) after the second vaccine dose. The sequencing used peripheral blood, collected 28 days after the second AZD1222 dose. These receptors were collected from an adult who received the AZD1222 COVID-19 vaccine.

The gene calls are TRBV10-2 and TRBJ2-7; 9 bases agree with TRBD1. CDR1 is WSHSY and CDR2 is SAAADI in the germline V gene. V shed 7 bases, J shed 2 bases, and the junction held 9 bases outside the gene matches. There are 15 residues in the CDR3. CDR3 protein: CASNLGTGLTYEQYF. CDR3 DNA sequence: TGCGCCAGCAACCTCGGGACAGGGCTTACCTACGAGCAGTACTTC.

The J gene is TRBJ2-2, the V gene TRBV12-3 or TRBV12-4; D is unresolved. The ends were cut back, 7 bases at V and 6 bases at J, with 9 bases in the middle. The CDR3 contains 12 residues. The CDR3 sequence: CASTPPAGELFF. The DNA for the CDR3 is TGTGCCAGCACCCCCCCTGCCGGGGAGCTGTTTTTT.

The V and J genes are TRBV19 and TRBJ1-5, with a tentative D call TRBD1 (5 bases). Germline V gene sequence: CDR1 LNHDA, CDR2 SQIVND (reference sequence). The CDR3 is 15 residues long. Trimming cost V 3 bases and J 3 bases, with 12 bases left between them. Written as DNA, the CDR3 is TGTGCCAGTAGTATTCGGGGGAACGCCAATCAGCCCCAGCATTTT. Translated, it gives CASSIRGNANQPQHF.

This clone was picked up a small number of times. The V and J genes are TRBV28 and TRBJ2-7; 7 bases fit TRBD1. The CDR3 length is 10 residues. With 6 bases clipped from V and 7 bases from J, the junction kept 0 bases outside the gene matches. In germline, CDR1 is MDHEN, CDR2 SYDVKM. For the CDR3, the DNA is TGTGCCAGCAGGGACAGGGAGCAGTACTTC. This sequence encodes CASRDREQYF.

The chain recombines TRBV6-2 or TRBV6-3 with TRBJ2-2, with a weak D call TRBD1 (6 bases). This CDR3 spans 16 amino acids. The germline V gene encodes CDR1 MNHEY and CDR2 SVGEGT. The V gene lost 6 bases and the J gene lost 0 bases, with 14 bases spanning the gap. The CDR3 DNA reads as TGTGCCAGCAGCCGAGACAGGACAGCGAACACCGGGGAGCTGTTTTTT. This translates into CASSRDRTANTGELFF.

The chain is built from TRBV7-3 and TRBJ1-1, with D unresolved. This CDR3 comprises 13 residues. Looked up from germline, CDR1 is SGHTA and CDR2 is FQGTGA. The V end was cut by 5 bases, the J end by 1 base, with 8 bases between. The CDR3 DNA reads TGTGCCAGCAGCCTGCAGGCGAACACTGAAGCTTTCTTT. Translation: CASSLQANTEAFF. Supplemented by reference TRBV7-3 and TRBJ1-1, the full variable domain reads GAGVSQTPSNKVTEKGKYVELRCDPISGHTALYWYRQSLGQGPEFLIYFQGTGAADDSGLPNDRFFAVRPEGSVSTLKIQRTERGDSAVYLCASSLQANTEAFFGQGTRLTVV.

This chain joins TRBV10-3 and TRBJ1-3; no firm D call. Trimming left V 6 bases short and J 4 bases short, with 13 bases between. The germline V gene has CDR1 ENHRY and CDR2 SYGVKD. The CDR3 extends over 14 amino acids. The CDR3 coding sequence is TGTGCCATCAGCGCGGCCCTTTTGGGAAACACCATATATTTT. It encodes CAISAALLGNTIYF.

J is TRBJ1-4 and V is TRBV11-2, with D tentatively TRBD1 (6 bases). In germline, CDR1 is SGHAT, CDR2 FQNNGV. CDR3 length: 17 amino acids. V lost 2 bases and J 8 bases, leaving 21 bases between the germline ends. In DNA, the CDR3 is TGTGCCAGCAGCTTAAACCTGGGGGCGCAGGGTCGAGAAAAACTGTTTTTT. Translating it yields CASSLNLGAQGREKLFF.

This chain joins TRBV6-5 and TRBJ1-6; tentative D call: TRBD1 (6 bases). This CDR3 contains 14 residues. Germline assignment: CDR1 MNHEY and CDR2 SVGAGI. V was pared by 6 bases and J by 8 bases, with 14 bases between. CDR3 bases: TGTGCCAGCAGCTTAGGGGGTTCTTATTCACCCCTCCACTTT. The encoded protein is CASSLGGSYSPLHF.

The chain links TRBV30 to TRBJ1-2, with 9 bases matching TRBD1. The CDR3 consists of 14 residues. V lost 3 bases to trimming and J lost 8 bases; unmatched junction nucleotides: 10. Germline V gene data show CDR1 as GTSNPN and CDR2 as SVGIG (reference sequence). The CDR3 region is CAWSVLTGGDGYTF. CDR3 sequence (DNA): TGTGCCTGGAGCGTCCTAACAGGGGGCGACGGCTACACCTTC.

The V gene is TRBV18, the J gene TRBJ2-7, with TRBD1 matching over 7 bases. The junction had 3 bases not matched to a gene; V was cut back by 6 bases and J by 1 base. The CDR3 has 13 residues. Germline lookup yields CDR1 KGHSH and CDR2 LQKENI. The CDR3 spells CASSPGQSYEQYF. In nucleotides, the CDR3 is TGTGCCAGCTCCCCGGGACAGTCCTACGAGCAGTACTTC.

This rearrangement joins TRBV5-1 to TRBJ1-3; no reliable D call. The V and J ends lost 4 bases and 8 bases respectively, with 13 bases between them. The CDR3 totals 13 residues. CDR1 and CDR2 from the germline V gene are SGHRS and YFSETQ. CDR3 sequence: CASSPVTEDTIYF. CDR3 nucleotides: TGCGCCAGCAGCCCAGTTACAGAAGACACCATATATTTT.

Turning to this clone: One junction end does not reproduce the germline sequence, and a read error may be involved. The chain links TRBV11-2 to TRBJ2-7; D gene uncertain. From germline, CDR1 is SGHAT and CDR2 FQNNGV. The CDR3 length is 12 residues. CDR3 bases: TGTGCCAGCAGCTTAGATTTCCGAAGTGAGAACTTC. This codes for CASSLDFRSENF.

The gene calls are TRBV6-2 or TRBV6-3 and TRBJ2-1; D is perhaps TRBD2 (6 bases). With 5 bases removed from V and 10 bases from J, the gap between germline ends came to 12 bases. The V gene's germline CDR1 is MNHEY and CDR2 SVGEGT. The CDR3 has 12 amino acids. The CDR3 coding sequence is TGTGCCAGCAGTGCGGCTGGGAGGGAGCAGTTCTTC. Its translation is CASSAAGREQFF.

V gene TRBV28 combines with J gene TRBJ2-7, with D possibly being TRBD1 or TRBD2 (5 bases each). V lost 6 bases and J lost 5, with 14 bases in between. The CDR3 length is 13 residues. Germline CDR1 MDHEN, CDR2 SYDVKM. The CDR3 loop reads CASRGPGPDEQYF. CDR3 nucleotide sequence: TGTGCCAGCAGGGGACCGGGACCCGACGAGCAGTACTTC. Filled out from reference TRBV28 and TRBJ2-7, the complete variable domain reads DVKVTQSSRYLVKRTGEKVFLECVQDMDHENMFWYRQDPGLGLRLIYFSYDVKMKEKGDIPEGYSVSREKKERFSLILESASTNQTSMYLCASRGPGPDEQYFGPGTRLTVT.

The chain links TRBV12-1 to TRBJ2-2; the DNA was not compared with TRBD1, the D call given in the table. TRBV12-1 is a documented pseudogene. CDR3 length: 15 amino acids. The CDR3 reads CASPIGRQSTGELFF. In nucleotides, the CDR3 is TGTGCCAGCCCAATCGGCAGGCAGAGCACCGGGGAGCTGTTTTTT.

J is TRBJ1-1 and V is TRBV6-4; D perhaps matches TRBD1 (5 bases). CDR1 and CDR2 (germline): MRHNA, SNTAGT. The CDR3 is 14 residues long. Trimming stripped 0 bases from V and 6 bases from J, with 11 bases between. This CDR3 reads CASSDSGDLAEAFF. As DNA, the CDR3 is TGTGCCAGCAGTGACTCGGGGGATTTGGCTGAAGCTTTCTTT.

This clone was picked up a small number of times. This chain uses TRBV5-5 with TRBJ2-7; D unresolved. Trimming took off 0 bases at V and 4 bases at J, with 14 bases between the two ends. Germline V gene lookup returns CDR1 SGHKS and CDR2 YYEKEE (reference sequence). The CDR3 has 15 amino acids. CDR3 loop: CASSLAVLLEYEQYF. The CDR3 region has the DNA TGTGCCAGCAGCTTGGCGGTACTTTTAGAATACGAGCAGTACTTC.

This clone was observed a single time. This chain connects TRBV29-1 to TRBJ1-2; 11 bases fit TRBD1. J was trimmed by 4 bases and V by 5 bases; bases with no gene match: 6. This CDR3 contains 14 residues. From germline, CDR1 is SQVTM and CDR2 ANQGSEA. The chain's CDR3 is CSVYGQGAFYGYTF. The CDR3 DNA reads as TGCAGCGTTTATGGACAGGGGGCTTTCTATGGCTACACCTTC.

V is TRBV18 and J is TRBJ2-1, with 7 bases matching TRBD1. The germline V gene encodes CDR1 KGHSH and CDR2 LQKENI. The trim removed 4 bases at V and 8 bases at J, leaving 5 bases unmatched. This CDR3 comprises 13 residues. The chain's CDR3 is CASSLRQGDEQFF. In DNA, the CDR3 is TGTGCCAGCTCACTACGACAGGGCGATGAGCAGTTCTTC.

CDR3: CASRLRGAAGASNTGELFF. As DNA, the CDR3 is TGTGCCAGCAGGTTACGGGGGGCAGCGGGGGCCTCGAACACCGGGGAGCTGTTTTTT. The chain couples TRBV11-3 to TRBJ2-2; TRBD2 aligns across 8 bases. The V gene's germline CDR1 is SGHNT and CDR2 YENEEA. CDR3 length: 19 amino acids. V lost 6 bases to trimming and J lost 0 bases; unmatched junction nucleotides: 15.

The genes are TRBV2 and TRBJ1-5; no reliable D call. Germline V gives CDR1 SNHLY, CDR2 FYNNEI. The germline V and J ends were trimmed by 10 bases and 4 bases, with 14 bases remaining between them. The CDR3 covers 13 residues. CDR3 DNA sequence: TGTGCCACCGTTCGGGAGGCGAATCAGCCCCAGCATTTT. This gives the protein CATVREANQPQHF.

The chain combines TRBV28 with TRBJ2-1; 9 nucleotides match TRBD2. The CDR3 covers 16 residues. The germline V gene has CDR1 MDHEN and CDR2 SYDVKM. V gave up 5 bases and J gave up 7 bases; unmatched junction bases: 12. The CDR3 coding sequence is TGTGCCAGCAGTCTGCTGAGTAGCGGGAGTCGGAATGAGCAGTTCTTC. Amino acids: CASSLLSSGSRNEQFF.

Note on this clone: The sample has other DNA sequences that encode this CDR3 too. The chain combines TRBV2 with TRBJ2-2; unclear D gene. Trimming took 1 base from V and 0 from J, leaving 3 bases between them. CDR3 length: 14 amino acids. The germline gives CDR1 SNHLY, CDR2 FYNNEI. The CDR3 DNA reads TGTGCCAGCAGTGAAGGCCCGAACACCGGGGAGCTGTTTTTT. Protein product: CASSEGPNTGELFF.

The chain uses TRBV24-1 and TRBJ2-7; the match to TRBD2 covers 8 bases. This CDR3 is built from 15 residues. Germline-derived CDR1 and CDR2 are KGHDR and SFDVKD. V lost 4 bases and J lost 2; bases outside the gene matches: 6. The CDR3 region is CATSETSGGTYEQYF. The CDR3 DNA reads as TGTGCCACCAGTGAGACCAGCGGGGGAACCTACGAGCAGTACTTC.

The rearrangement links TRBV7-2 to TRBJ2-1; 7 nucleotides align to TRBD2. J gave up 15 bases and V 5 bases, and 7 bases lay outside the gene matches. From germline, CDR1 is SGHTA and CDR2 FQGNSA. The CDR3 contains 11 residues. For the CDR3, the DNA is TGTGCCAGCAGCCAGATCTCGGGGGGGTTCTTC. Its translation is CASSQISGGFF.

This rearrangement joins TRBV5-1 to TRBJ1-5; 7 nucleotides line up with TRBD1. The CDR3 loop spans 16 amino acids. Germline CDR1 and CDR2: SGHRS and YFSETQ. V shed 0 bases, J shed 4 bases, and the junction held 7 bases outside the gene matches. The CDR3 is CASSLGIQGKNQPQHF. In DNA, the CDR3 is TGCGCCAGCAGCTTGGGGATACAGGGGAAAAATCAGCCCCAGCATTTT.

The chain links TRBV3-1 (or the pseudogene TRBV3-2) to TRBJ1-3, with TRBD1 matching over 8 bases. The CDR3 consists of 15 residues. Germline CDR1 and CDR2: LGHDT and YNNKEL (reference sequence). J gave up 3 bases and V 4 bases, and 5 bases lay outside the gene matches. CDR3: CASSLDRGGGNTIYF. The CDR3 region has the DNA TGTGCCAGCAGCCTTGACAGGGGAGGTGGAAACACCATATATTTT.